This T cell receptor (beta chain) was obtained from a study of T cells in Graves' hyperthyroidism and ophthalmopathy. Trimming removed 5 bases from V and 2 bases from J, with 19 bases in between. This CDR3 comprises 16 residues. Germline assignment: CDR1 SGHAT and CDR2 FQNNGV. Researchers defined stable Graves' hyperthyroidism as no ophthalmopathy progression within 18 months. Each patient was aged 18 to 65 and had newly diagnosed hyperthyroidism of under 2 months' duration. A roughly 10 ml volume of fresh peripheral blood provided the PBMCs. The investigators amplified TCR beta CDR3 regions from RNA transcripts. An initial round of RT-PCR targeting the TCR CDR3 relied on the HTBI primer set. MiXCR, applied by TCRdb to the multiplex PCR reads, yields one record per CDR3 protein. The table lists 200,000 or so distinct CDR3 sequences, around 16% of them singletons.

This sequence originates from a woman between 45 and 65 years old with Graves' hyperthyroidism. Sequencing was carried out using blood. V and J are TRBV11-2 and TRBJ2-7; D call uncertain. CDR3 loop: CASSPTSTQGTYEQYF. In nucleotides, the CDR3 is TGTGCCAGCAGCCCTACATCAACACAAGGAACCTACGAGCAGTACTTC.